A single TCR beta chain is shown here with its context. Its antigen is not known. The identical CDR3 is also encoded by other nucleotide sequences in the sample. The sample belongs to a study of cytomegalovirus exposure and HLA in healthy donors. The CDR3 is 15 amino acids. V lost 4 bases and J lost 1; bases outside the gene matches: 4. The germline V gene encodes CDR1 MGHRA and CDR2 YSYEKL. Whole-study findings and limits: Sequencing likely caused a cluster of highly shared sequence variants. It has been reported that TCR beta sequences accurately predicted the HLA-A and HLA-B alleles of most subjects. Accounts indicate the classifier identified cytomegalovirus status with strong specificity and sensitivity.

The PCR employed 60 Vbeta primers together with 13 Jbeta primers. Here immunoSEQ multiplex PCR was the method, and the copy in TCRdb shows in-frame clones only, minus some. The table shows over 95,000 clones, with 70% to 80% occurring only once. The clonotype originates from a man aged 40-49 years in good health and CMV-seronegative. Sequencing was performed on PBMCs. This sequence joins TRBV4-1 and TRBJ1-1; the match to TRBD1 covers 9 bases. CDR3 residues: CASSLRDRANTEAFF. Written as DNA, the CDR3 is TGCGCCAGCAGCCTACGGGACAGGGCGAACACTGAAGCTTTCTTT.